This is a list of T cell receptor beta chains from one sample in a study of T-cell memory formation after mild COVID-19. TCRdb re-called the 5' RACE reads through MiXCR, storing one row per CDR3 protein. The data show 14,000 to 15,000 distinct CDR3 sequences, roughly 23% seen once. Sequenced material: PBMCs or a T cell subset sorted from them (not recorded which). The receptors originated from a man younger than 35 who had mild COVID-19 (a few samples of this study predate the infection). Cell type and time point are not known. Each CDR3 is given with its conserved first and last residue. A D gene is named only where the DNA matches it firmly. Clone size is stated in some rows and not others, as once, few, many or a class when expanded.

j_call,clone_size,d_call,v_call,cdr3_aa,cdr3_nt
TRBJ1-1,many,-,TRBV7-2,CASSLRPHQGNTEAFF,TGTGCCAGCAGCCTCCGGCCCCACCAGGGGAACACTGAAGCTTTCTTT
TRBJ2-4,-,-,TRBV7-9,CASSLRGAKNIQYF,TGTGCCAGCAGCTTAAGAGGGGCCAAAAACATTCAGTACTTC
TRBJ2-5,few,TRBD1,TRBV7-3,CASSSPGQVKGETQYF,TGTGCCAGCAGCTCACCGGGACAGGTGAAGGGGGAGACCCAGTACTTC
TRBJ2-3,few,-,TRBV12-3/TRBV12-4,CASSPSRAGTSTDTQYF,TGTGCCAGCAGCCCCTCCAGGGCAGGCACAAGCACAGATACGCAGTATTTT
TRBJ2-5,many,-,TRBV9,CASSPTGASTKTQYF,TGTGCCAGCAGCCCAACCGGGGCGTCGACGAAGACCCAGTACTTC
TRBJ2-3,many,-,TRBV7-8,CASSFRMAGLTDTQYF,TGTGCCAGCAGCTTTCGGATGGCGGGCCTCACAGATACGCAGTATTTT
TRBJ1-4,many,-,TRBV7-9,CASSLAAGWGGPEKLFF,TGTGCCAGCAGCTTAGCGGCCGGCTGGGGAGGGCCAGAAAAACTGTTTTTT
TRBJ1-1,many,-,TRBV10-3,CAISGTGWTNTEAFF,TGTGCCATCAGTGGAACAGGGTGGACGAACACTGAAGCTTTCTTT
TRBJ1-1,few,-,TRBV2,CASSVLFIPYHTEAFF,TGTGCCAGCAGTGTTCTCTTCATCCCTTACCACACTGAAGCTTTCTTT
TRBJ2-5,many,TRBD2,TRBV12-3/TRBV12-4,CASSPRGVQETQYF,TGTGCCAGCAGTCCGCGGGGGGTCCAAGAGACCCAGTACTTC
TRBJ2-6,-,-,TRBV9,CASNRDAFLSGANVLTF,TGTGCCAGCAACCGGGACGCTTTCCTCTCTGGGGCCAACGTCCTGACTTTC
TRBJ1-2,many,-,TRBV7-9,CASSLAPAYGYTF,TGTGCCAGCAGCTTAGCCCCAGCCTATGGCTACACCTTC
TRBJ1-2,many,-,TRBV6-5,CASSYLARADYGYTF,TGTGCCAGCAGTTACTTGGCCAGGGCGGACTATGGCTACACCTTC
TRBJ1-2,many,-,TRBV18,CASSPKAGEDGYTF,TGTGCCAGCTCACCGAAAGCAGGAGAGGACGGCTACACCTTC
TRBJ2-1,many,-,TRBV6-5,CASSYFGLNNEQFF,TGTGCCAGCAGTTACTTTGGCCTTAACAATGAGCAGTTCTTC
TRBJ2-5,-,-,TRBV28,CASSFNREETQYF,TGTGCCAGCAGTTTTAACAGGGAAGAGACCCAGTACTTC
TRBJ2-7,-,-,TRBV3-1,CASSVGFTGPYEQYF,TGTGCCAGCAGTGTCGGGTTTACAGGGCCCTACGAGCAGTACTTC
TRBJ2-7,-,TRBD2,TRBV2,CASSSSGASYEQYF,TGTGCCAGCAGCTCTAGCGGGGCCTCCTACGAGCAGTACTTC
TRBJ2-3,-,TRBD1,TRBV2,CATSRGHASTDTQYF,TGTGCCACCAGCAGGGGGCACGCTAGCACAGATACGCAGTATTTT
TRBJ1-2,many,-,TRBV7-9,CASSSPRQVNYGYTF,TGTGCCAGCAGCTCACCCCGACAAGTAAACTATGGCTACACCTTC
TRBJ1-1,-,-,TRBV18,CASSLFRAPSGGEAFF,TGTGCCAGCTCACTGTTCAGGGCCCCCTCGGGGGGTGAAGCTTTCTTT
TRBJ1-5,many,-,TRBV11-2,CASSPMGGGNQPQHF,TGTGCCAGCAGCCCGATGGGAGGGGGCAATCAGCCCCAGCATTTT
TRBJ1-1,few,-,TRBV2,CASGASRSGLYTEAFF,TGTGCCAGCGGTGCCTCGAGGTCCGGGCTTTACACTGAAGCTTTCTTT
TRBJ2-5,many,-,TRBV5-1,CASSRHPETQYF,TGCGCCAGCAGCCGTCACCCAGAGACCCAGTACTTC
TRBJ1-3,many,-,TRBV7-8,CASSLQYSGNTIYF,TGTGCCAGCAGCTTGCAGTACTCTGGAAACACCATATATTTT
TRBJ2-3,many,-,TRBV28,CASSGGHLNTDTQYF,TGTGCCAGCTCCGGGGGACACCTCAACACAGATACGCAGTATTTT
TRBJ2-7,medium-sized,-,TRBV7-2,CASSLTTGSYEQYF,TGTGCCAGCAGCTTAACCACTGGCTCCTACGAGCAGTACTTC
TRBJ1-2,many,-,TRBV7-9,CASSFTGDRYSGPNYGYTF,TGTGCCAGCAGCTTCACGGGGGACCGGTATTCTGGGCCTAACTATGGCTACACCTTC
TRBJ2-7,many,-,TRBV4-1,CASSQVPHSYEQYF,TGCGCCAGCAGCCAAGTTCCCCACTCCTACGAGCAGTACTTC
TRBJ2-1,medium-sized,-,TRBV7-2,CASSPRYYQEGEQFF,TGTGCCAGCAGCCCCCGGTACTACCAGGAGGGTGAGCAGTTCTTC
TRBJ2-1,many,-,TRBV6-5,CASSPSPASSYNEQFF,TGTGCCAGCTCCCCTAGCCCAGCCTCATCCTACAATGAGCAGTTCTTC
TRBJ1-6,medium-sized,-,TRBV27,CASSQGGVTPLHF,TGTGCCAGCAGTCAGGGTGGGGTTACGCCCCTCCACTTT
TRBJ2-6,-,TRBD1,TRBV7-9,CASSPRDSEYSGANVLTF,TGTGCCAGCAGCCCAAGGGACAGTGAATACTCTGGGGCCAACGTCCTGACTTTC
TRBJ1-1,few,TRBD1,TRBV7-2,CASSPRGDTEAFF,TGTGCCAGCAGCCCCAGGGGGGACACTGAAGCTTTCTTT
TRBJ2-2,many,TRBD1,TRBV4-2,CASSQGTGVTGELFF,TGTGCCAGCAGCCAGGGGACAGGGGTCACCGGGGAGCTGTTTTTT
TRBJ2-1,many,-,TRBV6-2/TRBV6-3,CASSTPTEEQFF,TGTGCCAGCAGTACGCCCACAGAGGAGCAGTTCTTC
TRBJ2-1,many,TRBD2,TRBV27,CASSPPELAVYNEQFF,TGTGCCAGCAGTCCACCGGAACTAGCGGTTTACAATGAGCAGTTCTTC
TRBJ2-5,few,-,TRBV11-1,CASSLVPSGWEQETQYF,TGTGCCAGCAGCTTAGTGCCGTCAGGGTGGGAGCAAGAGACCCAGTACTTC
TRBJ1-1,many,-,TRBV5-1,CASSAQAVTEAFF,TGCGCCAGCAGCGCTCAGGCGGTCACTGAAGCTTTCTTT
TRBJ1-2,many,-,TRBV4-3,CASSQETGNNYGYTF,TGCGCCAGCAGCCAAGAAACAGGGAACAACTATGGCTACACCTTC
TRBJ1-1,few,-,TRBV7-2,CASSFYRASTEAFF,TGTGCCAGCAGCTTCTACAGGGCGAGCACTGAAGCTTTCTTT
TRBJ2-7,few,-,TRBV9,CASSVGRGVYEQYF,TGTGCCAGCAGCGTAGGCCGGGGTGTCTACGAGCAGTACTTC
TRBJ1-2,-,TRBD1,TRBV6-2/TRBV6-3,CASSPIPYTGEFVYGYTF,TGTGCCAGCAGCCCTATCCCCTATACAGGGGAGTTCGTCTATGGCTACACCTTC
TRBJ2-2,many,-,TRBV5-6,CASSPGNGLCPGELFF,TGTGCCAGCAGCCCGGGCAACGGCCTGTGTCCCGGGGAGCTGTTTTTT
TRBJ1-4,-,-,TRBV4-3,CASSQGQGDEKLFF,TGCGCCAGCAGCCAGGGACAAGGAGATGAAAAACTGTTTTTT
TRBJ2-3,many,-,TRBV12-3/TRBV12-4,CASSLWKAGFTDTQYF,TGTGCCAGCAGTTTATGGAAGGCGGGGTTCACAGATACGCAGTATTTT
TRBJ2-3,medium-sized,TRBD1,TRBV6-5,CASSPQLTGGSPDTQYF,TGTGCCAGCAGTCCCCAGTTGACAGGGGGCAGTCCAGATACGCAGTATTTT
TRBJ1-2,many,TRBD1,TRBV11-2,CASSLVAGQGAYGYTF,TGTGCCAGCAGCTTAGTAGCGGGACAGGGGGCCTATGGCTACACCTTC
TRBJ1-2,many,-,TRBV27,CASSSGQNYGYTF,TGTGCCAGCAGTTCCGGACAGAACTATGGCTACACCTTC